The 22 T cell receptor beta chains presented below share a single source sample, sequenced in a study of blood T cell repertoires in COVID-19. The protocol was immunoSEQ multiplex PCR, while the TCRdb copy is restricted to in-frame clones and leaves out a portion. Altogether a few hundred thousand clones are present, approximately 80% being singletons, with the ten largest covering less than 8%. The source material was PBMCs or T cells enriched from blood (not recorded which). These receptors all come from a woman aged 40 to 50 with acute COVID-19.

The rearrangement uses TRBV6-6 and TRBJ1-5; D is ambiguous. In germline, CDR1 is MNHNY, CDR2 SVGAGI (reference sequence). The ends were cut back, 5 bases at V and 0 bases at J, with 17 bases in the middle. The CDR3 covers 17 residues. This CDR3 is CASSRGFRPDSNQPQHF. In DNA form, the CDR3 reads TGTGCCAGCAGTCGCGGGTTTCGCCCGGATAGCAATCAGCCCCAGCATTTT.

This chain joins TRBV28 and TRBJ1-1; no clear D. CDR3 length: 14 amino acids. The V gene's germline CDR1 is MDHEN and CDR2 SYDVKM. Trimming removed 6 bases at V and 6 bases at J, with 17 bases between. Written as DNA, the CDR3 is TGTGCCAGCAGCCGCGGGCTGCAGCAGGCTGAAGCTTTCTTT. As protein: CASSRGLQQAEAFF.

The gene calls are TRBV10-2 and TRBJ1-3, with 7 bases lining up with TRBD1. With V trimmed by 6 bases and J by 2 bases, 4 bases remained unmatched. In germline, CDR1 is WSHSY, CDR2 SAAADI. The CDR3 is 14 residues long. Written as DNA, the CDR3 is TGCGCCAGCAGCACAGGGGACGCTGGAAACACCATATATTTT. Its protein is CASSTGDAGNTIYF.

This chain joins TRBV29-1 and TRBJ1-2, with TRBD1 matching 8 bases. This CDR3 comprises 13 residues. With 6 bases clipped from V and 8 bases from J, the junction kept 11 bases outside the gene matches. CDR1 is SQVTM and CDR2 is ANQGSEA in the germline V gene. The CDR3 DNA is TGCAGCGTCTATGGACAGGGATCCTTCGGCTACACCTTC. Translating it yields CSVYGQGSFGYTF.

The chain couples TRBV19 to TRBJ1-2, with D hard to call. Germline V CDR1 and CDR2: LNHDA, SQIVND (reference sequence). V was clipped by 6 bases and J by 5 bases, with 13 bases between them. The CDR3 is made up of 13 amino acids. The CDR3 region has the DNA TGTGCCAGTAGAACAACAGCTATTTATGGCTACACCTTC. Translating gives CASRTTAIYGYTF.

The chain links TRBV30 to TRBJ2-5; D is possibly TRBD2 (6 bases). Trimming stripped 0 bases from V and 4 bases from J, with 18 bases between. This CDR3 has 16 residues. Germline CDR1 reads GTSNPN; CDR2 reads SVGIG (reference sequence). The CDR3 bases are TGTGCCTGGAGTGTACTGGGGGGAATCGGCGGAGAGACCCAGTACTTC. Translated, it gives CAWSVLGGIGGETQYF.

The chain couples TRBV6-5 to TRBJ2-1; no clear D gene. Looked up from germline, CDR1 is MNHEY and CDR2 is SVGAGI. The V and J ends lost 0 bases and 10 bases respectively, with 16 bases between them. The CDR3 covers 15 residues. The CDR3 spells CASSYSVFPTREQFF. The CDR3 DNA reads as TGTGCCAGCAGTTACTCGGTCTTCCCCACCAGGGAGCAGTTCTTC.

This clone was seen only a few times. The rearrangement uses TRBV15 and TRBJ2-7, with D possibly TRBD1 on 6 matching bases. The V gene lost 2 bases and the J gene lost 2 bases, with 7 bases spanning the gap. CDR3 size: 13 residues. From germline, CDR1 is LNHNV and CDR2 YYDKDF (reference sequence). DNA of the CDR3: TGTGCCACCAGCAGATACAGGGCCTACGAGCAGTACTTC. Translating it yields CATSRYRAYEQYF.

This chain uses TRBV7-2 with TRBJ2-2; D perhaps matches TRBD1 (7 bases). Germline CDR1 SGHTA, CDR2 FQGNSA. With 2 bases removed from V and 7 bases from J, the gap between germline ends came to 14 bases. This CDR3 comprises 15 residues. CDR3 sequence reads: CASSLSAGGGGELFF. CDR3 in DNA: TGTGCCAGCAGCTTATCGGCAGGGGGAGGCGGGGAGCTGTTTTTT.

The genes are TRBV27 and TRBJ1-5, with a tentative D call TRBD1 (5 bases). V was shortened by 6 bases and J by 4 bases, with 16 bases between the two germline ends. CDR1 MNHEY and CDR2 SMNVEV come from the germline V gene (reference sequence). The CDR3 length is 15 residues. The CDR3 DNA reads TGTGCCAGCAGGCTTTCCATGACAGCTAATCAGCCCCAGCATTTT. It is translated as CASRLSMTANQPQHF.

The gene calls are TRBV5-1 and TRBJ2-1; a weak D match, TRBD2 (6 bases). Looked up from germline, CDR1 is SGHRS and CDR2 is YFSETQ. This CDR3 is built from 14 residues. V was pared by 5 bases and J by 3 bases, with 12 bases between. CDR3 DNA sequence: TGCGCCAGCAGGTTTAGCGGAGACTACAATGAGCAGTTCTTC. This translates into CASRFSGDYNEQFF.

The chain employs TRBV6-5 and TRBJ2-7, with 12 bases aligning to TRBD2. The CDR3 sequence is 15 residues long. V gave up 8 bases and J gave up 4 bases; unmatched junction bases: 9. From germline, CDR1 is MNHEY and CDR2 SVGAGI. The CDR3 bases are TGTGCCAGCTCATGGCTAGCGGGAGGGTCGTACGAGCAGTACTTC. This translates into CASSWLAGGSYEQYF.

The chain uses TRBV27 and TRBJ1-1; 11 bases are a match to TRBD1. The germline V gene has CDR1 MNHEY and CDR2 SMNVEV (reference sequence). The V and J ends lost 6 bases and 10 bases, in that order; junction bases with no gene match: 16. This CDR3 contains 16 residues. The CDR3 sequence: CASSPFQDRGRKGAFF. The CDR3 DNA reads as TGTGCCAGCAGCCCCTTTCAGGACAGGGGGCGGAAAGGAGCTTTCTTT.

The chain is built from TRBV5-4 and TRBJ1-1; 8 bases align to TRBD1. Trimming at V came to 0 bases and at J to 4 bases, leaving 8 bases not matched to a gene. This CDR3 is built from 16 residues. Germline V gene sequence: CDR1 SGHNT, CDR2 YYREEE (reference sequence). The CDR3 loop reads CASSLGPGGLGTEAFF. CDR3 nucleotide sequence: TGTGCCAGCAGCTTGGGTCCAGGGGGCCTAGGCACTGAAGCTTTCTTT.

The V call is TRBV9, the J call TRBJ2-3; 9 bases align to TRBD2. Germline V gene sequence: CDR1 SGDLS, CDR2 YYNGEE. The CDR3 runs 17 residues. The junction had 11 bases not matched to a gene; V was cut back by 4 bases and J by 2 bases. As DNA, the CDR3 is TGTGCCAGCAGCCCTCCCCCAGCGGGGGGCCCCACAGATACGCAGTATTTT. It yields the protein CASSPPPAGGPTDTQYF.

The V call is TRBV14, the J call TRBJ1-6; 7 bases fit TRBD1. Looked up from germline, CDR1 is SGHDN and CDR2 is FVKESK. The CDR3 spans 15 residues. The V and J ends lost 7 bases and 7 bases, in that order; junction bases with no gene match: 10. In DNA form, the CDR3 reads TGTGCCAGCACCACGACACGGACAGGCAATTCACCCCTCCACTTT. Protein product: CASTTTRTGNSPLHF.

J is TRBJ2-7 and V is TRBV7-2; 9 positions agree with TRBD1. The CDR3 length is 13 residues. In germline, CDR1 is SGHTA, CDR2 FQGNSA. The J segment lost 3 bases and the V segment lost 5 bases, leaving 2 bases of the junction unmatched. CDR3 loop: CASSRQGGYEQYF. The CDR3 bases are TGTGCCAGCAGCCGACAGGGGGGCTACGAGCAGTACTTC.

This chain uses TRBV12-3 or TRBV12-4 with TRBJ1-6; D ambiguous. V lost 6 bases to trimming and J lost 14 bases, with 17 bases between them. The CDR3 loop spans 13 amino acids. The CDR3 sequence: CASSFYLPEALHF. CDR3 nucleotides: TGTGCCAGCAGCTTCTACCTTCCCGAGGCCCTCCACTTT.

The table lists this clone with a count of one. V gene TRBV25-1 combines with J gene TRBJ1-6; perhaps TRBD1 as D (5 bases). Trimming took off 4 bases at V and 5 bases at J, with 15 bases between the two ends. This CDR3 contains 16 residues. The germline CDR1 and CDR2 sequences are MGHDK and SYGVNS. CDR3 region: CASSAVAGLNNSPLHF. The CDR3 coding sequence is TGTGCCAGCAGTGCGGTAGCGGGACTCAATAATTCACCCCTCCACTTT.

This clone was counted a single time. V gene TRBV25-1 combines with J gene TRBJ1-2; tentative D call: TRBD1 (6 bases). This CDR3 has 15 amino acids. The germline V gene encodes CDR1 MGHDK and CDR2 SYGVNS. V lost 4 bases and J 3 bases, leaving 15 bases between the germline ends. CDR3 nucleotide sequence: TGTGCCAGCAGTGCCTCAACAGGGTTGGACTATGGCTACACCTTC. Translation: CASSASTGLDYGYTF.

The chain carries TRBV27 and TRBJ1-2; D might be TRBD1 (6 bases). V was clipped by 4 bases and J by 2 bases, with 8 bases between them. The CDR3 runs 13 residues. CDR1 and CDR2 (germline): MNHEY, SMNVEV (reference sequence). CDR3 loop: CASSWDINYGYTF. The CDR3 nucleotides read TGTGCCAGCAGTTGGGACATAAACTATGGCTACACCTTC.

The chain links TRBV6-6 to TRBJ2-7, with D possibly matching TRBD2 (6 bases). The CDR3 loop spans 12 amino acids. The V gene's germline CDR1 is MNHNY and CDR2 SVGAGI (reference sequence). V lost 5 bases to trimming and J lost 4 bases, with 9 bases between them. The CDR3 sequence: CASSVAAYEQYF. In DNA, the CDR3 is TGTGCCAGCAGTGTAGCGGCATACGAGCAGTACTTC.